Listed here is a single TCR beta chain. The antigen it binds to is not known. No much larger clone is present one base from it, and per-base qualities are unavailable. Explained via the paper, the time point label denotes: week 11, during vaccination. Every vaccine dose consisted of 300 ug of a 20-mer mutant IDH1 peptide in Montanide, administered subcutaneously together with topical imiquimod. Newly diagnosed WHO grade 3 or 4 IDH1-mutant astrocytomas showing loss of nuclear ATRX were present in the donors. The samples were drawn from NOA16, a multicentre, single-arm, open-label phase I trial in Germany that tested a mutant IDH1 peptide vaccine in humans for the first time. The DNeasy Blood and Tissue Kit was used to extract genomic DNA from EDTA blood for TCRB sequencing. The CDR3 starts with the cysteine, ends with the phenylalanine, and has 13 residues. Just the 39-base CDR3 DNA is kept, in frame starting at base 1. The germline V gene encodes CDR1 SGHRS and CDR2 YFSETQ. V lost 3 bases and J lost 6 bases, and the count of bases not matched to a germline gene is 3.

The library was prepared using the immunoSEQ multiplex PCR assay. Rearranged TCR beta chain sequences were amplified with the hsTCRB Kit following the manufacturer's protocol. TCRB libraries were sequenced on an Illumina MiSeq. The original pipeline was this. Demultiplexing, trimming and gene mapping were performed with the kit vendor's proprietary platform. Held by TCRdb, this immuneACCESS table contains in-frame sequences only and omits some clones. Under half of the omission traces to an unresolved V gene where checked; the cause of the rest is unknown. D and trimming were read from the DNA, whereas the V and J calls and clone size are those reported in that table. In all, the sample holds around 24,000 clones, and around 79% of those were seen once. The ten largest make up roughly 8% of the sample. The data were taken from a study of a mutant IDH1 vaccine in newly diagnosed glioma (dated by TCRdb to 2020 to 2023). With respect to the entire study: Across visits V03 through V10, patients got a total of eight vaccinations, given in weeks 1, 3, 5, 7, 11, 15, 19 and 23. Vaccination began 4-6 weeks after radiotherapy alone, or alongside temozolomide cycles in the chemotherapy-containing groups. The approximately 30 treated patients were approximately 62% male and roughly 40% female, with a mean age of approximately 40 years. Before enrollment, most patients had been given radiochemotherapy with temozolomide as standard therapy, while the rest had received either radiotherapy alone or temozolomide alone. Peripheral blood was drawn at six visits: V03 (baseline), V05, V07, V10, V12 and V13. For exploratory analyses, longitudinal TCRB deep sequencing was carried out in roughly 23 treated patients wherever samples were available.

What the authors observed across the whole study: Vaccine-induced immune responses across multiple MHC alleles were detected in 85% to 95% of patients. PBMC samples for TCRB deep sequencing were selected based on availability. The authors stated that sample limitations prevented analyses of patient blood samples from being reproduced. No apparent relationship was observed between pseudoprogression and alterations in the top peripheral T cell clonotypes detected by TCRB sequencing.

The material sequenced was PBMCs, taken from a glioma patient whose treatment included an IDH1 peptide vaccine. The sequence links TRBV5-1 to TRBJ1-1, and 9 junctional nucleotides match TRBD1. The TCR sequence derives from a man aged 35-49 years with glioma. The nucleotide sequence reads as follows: TGCGCCAGCAGCTCGGGACAGGGTGCTGAAGCTTTCTTT. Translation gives CASSSGQGAEAFF.